The subject of this entry is one T cell receptor (beta chain). Antigen: not known. The data were taken from a study of cytomegalovirus exposure and HLA in healthy donors. Study results and caveats: The only immune exposure information that was available was CMV serostatus.

The CDR3 totals 17 residues. Per the germline V gene, CDR1 is LGHNA and CDR2 is YNFKEQ. The V segment lost 1 base and the J segment 1 base; nucleotides outside the gene matches: 8. The PCR was carried out with 60 Vbeta primers and 13 Jbeta primers. Profiled with immunoSEQ multiplex PCR; TCRdb holds only in-frame clones, not every one. The table includes 160,000 or so clones, approximately 75% detected once. This receptor was taken from a man in his fifties or sixties in good health and CMV-seropositive. V is TRBV4-2 and J is TRBJ2-3; 7 positions agree with TRBD2. The sample taken for sequencing was PBMCs. DNA of the CDR3: TGTGCCAGCAGCCAAGTTGGGCGGGGGACCCGCACAGATACGCAGTATTTT. It encodes CASSQVGRGTRTDTQYF.